The 15 T cell receptor beta chains below all came from one sample that was sequenced in a study of tumor-infiltrating lymphocytes in primary liver carcinoma. From about 490 ng of total RNA, TCR beta-specific cDNA was reverse-transcribed using a constant-region primer. Construction of TCR beta libraries relied on three successive nested multiplex PCR rounds employing slightly modified ARM-PCR. The opening two PCR rounds, ten to eleven cycles each, paired TRBV1-TRBV30 forward primers with a C-beta reverse primer. MiXCR, run by TCRdb on the multiplex PCR reads, gives a single entry per CDR3 protein. The data hold roughly 78,000 distinct CDR3 sequences, with about two thirds observed a single time. Extraction of RNA together with DNA used about 18-31 mg of unsorted bulk tissue. The sample taken for sequencing was liver tumor tissue from sampling region 4. Subset indicated: tumor region T4, right-lateral pole. These receptor sequences come from a woman aged 55-70 years with primary liver carcinoma and hepatitis B virus infection.

Regarding this clonotype: Mismatch with germline at one junction end may stem from a read error. The chain employs TRBV12-3 or TRBV12-4 and TRBJ1-4; D is undetermined. The CDR3 covers 16 residues. CDR3 nucleotides: TGTGTCAGCAGTTTGGTATCACTACGGGCTACTGAAAAACTGTTTTTT. Its translation: CVSSLVSLRATEKLFF.

This clonotype has a count of ten or more. J is TRBJ1-2 and V is TRBV28; TRBD1 agrees at 8 bases. Germline values: CDR1 MDHEN, CDR2 SYDVKM. J lost 6 bases, V lost 6 bases, and 9 bases had no gene match. This CDR3 spans 14 amino acids. The DNA of the CDR3 is TGTGCCAGCAGCCTCTGGAGACAGGGGAATGGCTACACCTTC. Translation gives CASSLWRQGNGYTF.

On this clonotype itself: A read error is likely, as this CDR3 ends without the conserved phenylalanine or tryptophan. This chain links TRBV6-1 with TRBJ2-1; D uncertain. Per germline, CDR1 MNHNS and CDR2 SASEGT. CDR3 size: 13 residues. CDR3 protein: CAGSEARYRVQFL. The CDR3 DNA follows: TGTGCCGGCAGTGAAGCCCGTTATAGGGTGCAGTTCCTC.

The chain couples TRBV10-1 to TRBJ2-7; D is possibly TRBD1 (6 bases). Looked up from germline, CDR1 is WNHNN and CDR2 is SYGVQD (reference sequence). The V and J ends lost 6 bases and 7 bases respectively, with 19 bases between them. There are 14 residues in the CDR3. As DNA, the CDR3 is TGCGCCAGCAGAGACCTGCAGGGGAAAAATGAGCAGTACTTC. Translating gives CASRDLQGKNEQYF.

By sample share, this clonotype is medium-sized. The chain uses TRBV11-2 and TRBJ2-7; D is unclear. The CDR3 totals 14 residues. Trimming took 1 base from V and 3 from J, leaving 10 bases between them. Germline V lookup: CDR1 SGHAT, CDR2 FQNNGV. CDR3 nucleotide sequence: TGTGCCAGCAGCTTAGGGGCCGGCGTCTACGAGCAGTACTTC. It is translated as CASSLGAGVYEQYF.

V is TRBV28 and J is TRBJ2-1; either TRBD1 or TRBD2 may fit D (5 bases each). This CDR3 contains 14 residues. The V and J ends lost 6 bases and 4 bases respectively, with 13 bases between them. Germline values: CDR1 MDHEN, CDR2 SYDVKM. In DNA form, the CDR3 reads TGTGCCAGCAGCTGGGGACGGAGATACAATGAGCAGTTCTTC. It yields the protein CASSWGRRYNEQFF.

The CDR3 sequence: CASSLTYGQGYSDEQFF. The DNA for the CDR3 is TGTGCCAGCAGCTTAACCTATGGACAGGGGTACAGTGATGAGCAGTTCTTC. The gene calls are TRBV11-2 and TRBJ2-1; 9 bases fit TRBD1. The germline CDR1 and CDR2 sequences are SGHAT and FQNNGV. The CDR3 consists of 17 residues. With 2 bases clipped from V and 8 bases from J, the junction kept 13 bases outside the gene matches.

This clonotype was detected ten times or more. This sequence joins TRBV28 and TRBJ1-2; D is possibly TRBD1 (6 bases). The CDR3 is 14 amino acids. Germline values: CDR1 MDHEN, CDR2 SYDVKM. The V end was cut by 11 bases, the J end by 6 bases, with 22 bases between. CDR3 in amino acids: CAGYGGTGRNGYTF. The CDR3 region has the DNA TGTGCCGGTTATGGAGGTACAGGGAGGAATGGCTACACCTTC.

The V and J genes are TRBV11-2 and TRBJ1-5; D possibly corresponds to TRBD1 (5 bases). With the DNA end fitting TRBJ2-3 better, the J assignment may be wrong. Germline CDR1 and CDR2: SGHAT and FQNNGV. The CDR3 covers 14 residues. Here the CDR3 reads CASSFDSNNQPQYF. DNA for the CDR3: TGTGCCAGCAGCTTTGACAGTAACAATCAGCCCCAGTATTTT.

To note about this clonotype: The CDR3 ends on some other residue instead of the conserved phenylalanine or tryptophan, so this is likely a read error. V and J are TRBV6-5 and TRBJ2-7; 9 bases are a match to TRBD2. CDR3 length: 15 amino acids. CDR1 and CDR2 (germline): MNHEY, SVGAGI. The CDR3 region has the DNA TGTGCCAGCAAGGGACTAGCAGGAGACGTCTACGTGCAGTACTAC. Translated: CASKGLAGDVYVQYY.

Regarding this clonotype: Relative to the germline gene, one junction end is altered; a read error may explain this. J is TRBJ2-7 and V is TRBV7-8, with 11 bases aligning to TRBD2. CDR1 and CDR2 from the germline V gene are SGHVS and FQNEAQ. The CDR3 covers 16 residues. Written as DNA, the CDR3 is TGTGCCTGCAGCTCATCGGGACTAGCGGTTTACTGCGAGCAATACTTC. Translating it yields CACSSSGLAVYCEQYF.

The V and J genes are TRBV6-5 and TRBJ2-7; no clear D. Trimming pared 6 bases from V and 3 bases from J, leaving 18 bases between. The CDR3 has 15 amino acids. Looked up from germline, CDR1 is MNHEY and CDR2 is SVGAGI. CDR3 DNA sequence: TGTGCCAGCAGCACGGCGGCGGTAGGATACTACGAGCAGTACTTC. Translated: CASSTAAVGYYEQYF.

In regard to this clonotype: An end of the junction differs from the germline gene, which may be a read error. The gene calls are TRBV11-3 and TRBJ2-1; 9 bases are shared with TRBD2. Germline lookup yields CDR1 SGHNT and CDR2 YENEEA. The CDR3 runs 15 residues. As DNA, the CDR3 is TGTACCAGCAGCTCAGGAGCTAGCGGGAAGCTTGAGCAGTTTTTC. Translation gives CTSSSGASGKLEQFF.

On this clonotype itself: The conserved closing phenylalanine or tryptophan is absent in this CDR3, likely reflecting a read error. The DNA is left out, because the CDR3 cannot be placed on it with certainty; the CDR3 is given as TCRdb lists it. The rearrangement joins TRBV12-3 or TRBV12-4 to TRBJ1-1; the table gives TRBD1 as D, unverified against the DNA. The length of the CDR3 is 16 amino acids, counting both ends. CDR3 sequence reads: CASSLDRTPSNTEDFI.

J is TRBJ1-5 and V is TRBV6-5; a weak D match, TRBD1 (6 bases). The CDR3 runs 17 residues. V lost 10 bases, J lost 9 bases, and 31 bases lay in between. Germline V lookup: CDR1 MNHEY, CDR2 SVGAGI. The CDR3 sequence: CAIGRGRAVVKVRPQHF. The DNA for the CDR3 is TGTGCCATCGGTAGGGGGAGGGCAGTCGTTAAGGTTCGGCCCCAGCATTTT.